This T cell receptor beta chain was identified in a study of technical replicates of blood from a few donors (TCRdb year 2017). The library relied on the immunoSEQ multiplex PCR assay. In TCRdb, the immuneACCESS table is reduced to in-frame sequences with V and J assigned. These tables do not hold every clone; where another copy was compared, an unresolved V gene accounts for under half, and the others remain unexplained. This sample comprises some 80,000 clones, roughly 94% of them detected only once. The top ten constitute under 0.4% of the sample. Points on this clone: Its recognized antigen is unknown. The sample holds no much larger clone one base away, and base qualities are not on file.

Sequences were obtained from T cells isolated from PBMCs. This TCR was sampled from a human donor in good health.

The CDR3 region reads CASSVRRQGETQYF. In nucleotide form, the sequence is TGTGCCAGTAGTGTACGCAGGCAGGGAGAGACCCAGTACTTC. The V and J segments used are TRBV19 and TRBJ2-5; the D segment could be TRBD1, given 5 matching bases. The germline V gene (reference sequence) yields LNHDA for CDR1 and SQIVND for CDR2. Its CDR3 holds 14 amino acids, cysteine through phenylalanine. The kept DNA is CDR3 alone, 42 bases in frame from the first base. Cut back by 5 bases and 4 bases, the V and J ends lie 14 bases apart.